This TCR beta chain was obtained from a study of T cell repertoires in cytomegalovirus infection. Study background: The authors relied on CMV epitopes, both recently identified HLA-C-restricted and well-studied HLA-B-restricted. General study points: CMV carriers with the relevant HLA were identified by cumulative public TCR beta family frequency.

This clonotype has just a few counts. As yet, its antigen is unknown. Germline V gives CDR1 MDHEN, CDR2 SYDVKM. V was trimmed by 8 bases and J by 7 bases, leaving 18 bases between them. The CDR3 loop spans 13 amino acids. TCRdb re-called the reads with MiXCR, one entry per CDR3 protein. This sample has some 350,000 distinct CDR3 sequences, with around 29% found just once. This chain connects TRBV28 to TRBJ2-7; perhaps TRBD2 as D (6 bases). The input for sequencing was cultured PBMCs, taken from culture after CMV antigen stimulation. This clonotype was obtained from a human donor in good health (CMV status not recorded). Some clones in this sample may be carry-over from other donors' samples. CDR3 residues: CASSPWGGREQYF. The CDR3 DNA is TGTGCCAGCTCCCCTTGGGGAGGAAGGGAGCAGTACTTC.